The text below deals with one T cell receptor (beta chain). Other DNA variants within this sample encode the same CDR3. Per the germline V gene, CDR1 is MDHEN and CDR2 is SYDVKM. This CDR3 has 15 residues. The V segment lost 4 bases and the J segment 10 bases; nucleotides outside the gene matches: 11. This entry is derived from a study of blood T cell repertoires in COVID-19. The repertoire was sequenced with immunoSEQ multiplex PCR; TCRdb's copy has only in-frame clones and lacks some. Of around 210,000 clones listed, around 81% are singletons. This receptor was identified in a man aged 55 to 70 with COVID-19, enrolled during active disease. The specimen was peripheral blood. The chain links TRBV28 to TRBJ1-2; the match to TRBD1 covers 11 bases. CDR3 nucleotide sequence: TGTGCCAGCAGTTCGTACGGGTGGGGACAGGGGGACTACACCTTC. It codes for CASSSYGWGQGDYTF.